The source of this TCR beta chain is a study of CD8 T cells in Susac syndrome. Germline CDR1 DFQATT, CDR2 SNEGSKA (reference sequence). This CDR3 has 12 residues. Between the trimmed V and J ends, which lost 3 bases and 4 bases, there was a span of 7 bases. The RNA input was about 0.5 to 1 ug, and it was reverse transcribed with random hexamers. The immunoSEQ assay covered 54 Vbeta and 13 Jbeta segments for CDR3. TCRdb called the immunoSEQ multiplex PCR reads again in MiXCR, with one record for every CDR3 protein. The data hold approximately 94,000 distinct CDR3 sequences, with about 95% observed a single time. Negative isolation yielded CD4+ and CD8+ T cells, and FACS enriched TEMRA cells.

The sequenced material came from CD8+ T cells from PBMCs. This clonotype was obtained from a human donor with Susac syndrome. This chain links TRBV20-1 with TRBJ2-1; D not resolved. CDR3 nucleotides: TGCAGTGCTAGTTTTAGATACAATGAGCAGTTCTTC. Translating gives CSASFRYNEQFF.